Only a few counts were recorded for the clone carrying this T cell receptor beta chain. This entry is derived from a study of cytomegalovirus exposure and HLA in healthy donors. The CDR3 is made up of 18 amino acids. After removal of 4 bases from V and 0 bases from J, the junction contained 8 bases not matched to a gene. Germline V CDR1 and CDR2: LNHDA, SQIVND (reference sequence). The PCR was carried out with 60 Vbeta primers and 13 Jbeta primers. This table comes from immunoSEQ multiplex PCR, and its TCRdb copy is limited to in-frame clones, with some not included. The sample yields 250,000 to 350,000 clones, roughly two thirds seen once.

The sequenced sample was PBMCs. V gene TRBV19 combines with J gene TRBJ2-6; 8 positions agree with TRBD1. The source of this sequence is a female donor in good health and CMV-seronegative. The CDR3 nucleotides read TGTGCCAGTAGTACAGGGGGCTATTACCCCTCTGGGGCCAACGTCCTGACTTTC. It specifies CASSTGGYYPSGANVLTF.